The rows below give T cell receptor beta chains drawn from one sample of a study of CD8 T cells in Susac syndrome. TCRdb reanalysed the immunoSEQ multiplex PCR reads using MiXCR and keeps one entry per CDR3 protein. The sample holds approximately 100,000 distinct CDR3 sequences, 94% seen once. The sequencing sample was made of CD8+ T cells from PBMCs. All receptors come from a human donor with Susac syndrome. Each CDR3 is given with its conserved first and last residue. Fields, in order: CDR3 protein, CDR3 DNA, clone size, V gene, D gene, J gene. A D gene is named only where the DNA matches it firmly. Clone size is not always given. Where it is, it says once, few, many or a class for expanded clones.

CDR3: CASSLGQDTQYF
DNA: TGTGCCAGCAGCTTGGGGCAGGATACGCAGTATTTT
size: -
V: TRBV5-6
D: -
J: TRBJ2-3

CDR3: CASSVVGGSEKLFF
DNA: TGTGCCAGCAGCGTAGTAGGGGGGAGCGAAAAACTGTTTTTT
size: -
V: TRBV9
D: -
J: TRBJ1-4

CDR3: CASRPTGADKNTGELFF
DNA: TGTGCCAGCAGGCCTACAGGGGCCGACAAGAACACCGGGGAGCTGTTTTTT
size: -
V: TRBV27
D: TRBD1
J: TRBJ2-2

CDR3: CASSYSATGELFF
DNA: TGTGCCAGCAGTTACTCGGCTACCGGGGAGCTGTTTTTT
size: -
V: TRBV6-5
D: -
J: TRBJ2-2

CDR3: CASSGGGNQETQYF
DNA: TGTGCCAGCAGCGGGGGGGGGAATCAAGAGACCCAGTACTTC
size: -
V: TRBV9
D: TRBD2
J: TRBJ2-5

CDR3: CASSLPGAGETQYF
DNA: TGTGCCAGCAGCTTGCCAGGGGCCGGGGAGACCCAGTACTTC
size: -
V: TRBV7-9
D: -
J: TRBJ2-5

CDR3: CSARDPDRGSYGYTF
DNA: TGCAGTGCTAGAGACCCCGACAGGGGGAGTTATGGCTACACCTTC
size: once
V: TRBV20-1
D: TRBD1
J: TRBJ1-2

CDR3: CSGATGANTGELFF
DNA: TGCAGCGGGGCGACAGGGGCGAACACCGGGGAGCTGTTTTTT
size: -
V: TRBV29-1
D: TRBD1
J: TRBJ2-2

CDR3: CASSQDSGSPLHF
DNA: TGCGCCAGCAGCCAAGACAGCGGTTCACCCCTCCACTTT
size: -
V: TRBV4-3
D: -
J: TRBJ1-6

CDR3: CASSSVGELFF
DNA: TGTGCCAGCAGTTCAGTGGGGGAGCTGTTTTTT
size: -
V: TRBV12-3/TRBV12-4
D: -
J: TRBJ2-2

CDR3: CASRLGATEAFF
DNA: TGTGCCAGCAGATTAGGGGCCACTGAAGCTTTCTTT
size: -
V: TRBV6-5
D: -
J: TRBJ1-1

CDR3: CASSVSGAYNEQFF
DNA: TGTGCCAGCAGTGTTAGCGGGGCCTACAATGAGCAGTTCTTC
size: -
V: TRBV25-1
D: TRBD2
J: TRBJ2-1

CDR3: CATSRPRTGSSPEAFF
DNA: TGTGCCACCAGCAGACCTAGGACAGGGAGTTCCCCGGAAGCTTTCTTT
size: -
V: TRBV15
D: TRBD1
J: TRBJ1-1

CDR3: CASSQEGASRYEQYF
DNA: TGCGCCAGCAGCCAAGAGGGGGCCTCTCGCTACGAGCAGTACTTC
size: -
V: TRBV4-1
D: -
J: TRBJ2-7

CDR3: CASRERTALYNEQFF
DNA: TGCGCCAGCAGGGAAAGGACAGCTTTGTACAATGAGCAGTTCTTC
size: -
V: TRBV5-1
D: -
J: TRBJ2-1

CDR3: CASSATGYGTEAFF
DNA: TGTGCCAGCAGCGCAACAGGGTACGGCACTGAAGCTTTCTTT
size: -
V: TRBV9
D: -
J: TRBJ1-1

CDR3: CSVVPRNTEAFF
DNA: TGCAGCGTTGTTCCCCGTAACACTGAAGCTTTCTTT
size: -
V: TRBV29-1
D: -
J: TRBJ1-1

CDR3: CASSQGRPPPYNEQFF
DNA: TGTGCCAGCAGCCAAGGAAGGCCCCCCCCCTACAATGAGCAGTTCTTC
size: -
V: TRBV14
D: -
J: TRBJ2-1

CDR3: CASLKGWRPYEQYF
DNA: TGTGCCAGCCTTAAGGGATGGCGGCCCTACGAGCAGTACTTC
size: -
V: TRBV2
D: -
J: TRBJ2-7

CDR3: CASSAGQGGRETQYF
DNA: TGTGCCAGCAGCGCCGGACAGGGGGGACGAGAGACCCAGTACTTC
size: -
V: TRBV2
D: TRBD1
J: TRBJ2-5

CDR3: CASSTTSLHEQYF
DNA: TGCGCCAGCAGCACGACTAGCTTACACGAGCAGTACTTC
size: -
V: TRBV4-1
D: TRBD2
J: TRBJ2-7

CDR3: CSARVSQTSLSNNEQFF
DNA: TGCAGTGCTAGAGTCTCACAGACTAGCTTGAGTAACAATGAGCAGTTCTTC
size: -
V: TRBV20-1
D: TRBD2
J: TRBJ2-1

CDR3: CASSFTSDEQYF
DNA: TGTGCCAGCAGCTTCACTAGCGACGAGCAGTACTTC
size: -
V: TRBV11-2
D: TRBD2
J: TRBJ2-7

CDR3: CASSYDRVRGYTF
DNA: TGTGCCAGCAGTTACGACAGGGTACGAGGCTACACCTTC
size: -
V: TRBV27
D: TRBD1
J: TRBJ1-2

CDR3: CASSSRPPVDEKLFF
DNA: TGTGCCAGCAGCTCTAGACCGCCGGTGGATGAAAAACTGTTTTTT
size: -
V: TRBV2
D: -
J: TRBJ1-4

CDR3: CASSVGGTSNEQFF
DNA: TGTGCCAGCAGCGTAGGCGGGACCTCAAATGAGCAGTTCTTC
size: -
V: TRBV9
D: -
J: TRBJ2-1